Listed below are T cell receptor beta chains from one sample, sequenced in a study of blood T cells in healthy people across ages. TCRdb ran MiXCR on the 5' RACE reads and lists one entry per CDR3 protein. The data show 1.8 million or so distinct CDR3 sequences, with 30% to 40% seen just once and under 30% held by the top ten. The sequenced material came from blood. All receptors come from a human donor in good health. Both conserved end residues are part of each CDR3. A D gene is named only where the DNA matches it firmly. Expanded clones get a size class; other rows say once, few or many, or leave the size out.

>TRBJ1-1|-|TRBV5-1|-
TGCGCCAGCAGCTTGGAGGGCAGGAACGAACCCGATGAAGCTTTCTTT
CASSLEGRNEPDEAFF
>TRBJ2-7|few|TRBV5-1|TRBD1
TGCGCCAGCAGCTTTTTATCCCGGGACAGGCTTTACGAGCAGTACTTC
CASSFLSRDRLYEQYF
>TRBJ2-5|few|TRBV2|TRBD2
TGTGCCAGCAGTGAAGAAGCGGGGGGGCGTGAGCAGTACTTC
CASSEEAGGREQYF
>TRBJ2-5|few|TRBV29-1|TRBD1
TGCAGCGTTGAAGGGGGGGACAGGGTAGAGACCCAGTACTTC
CSVEGGDRVETQYF
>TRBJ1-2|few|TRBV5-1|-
TGCGCCAGCAGCTTAACGCCGGGACCATCAGGGGGCTACACCTTC
CASSLTPGPSGGYTF
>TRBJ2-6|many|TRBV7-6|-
TGTGCCAGCAGCCGGGGGAGTCCCTCTGGGGCCAACGTCCTGACTTTC
CASSRGSPSGANVLTF
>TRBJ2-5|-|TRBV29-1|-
TGCAGCGTTGAAGGCCAGAGGCAAGAGACCCAGTACTTC
CSVEGQRQETQYF
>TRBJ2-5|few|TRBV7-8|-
TGTGCCAGCAGCTGGCAGGGATCCGAGACCCAGTACTTC
CASSWQGSETQYF
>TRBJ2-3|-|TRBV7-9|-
TGTGCCAGCAGTTTAGGGGTCATCGAGGGGGGTGAGGGCACAGATACGCAGTATTTT
CASSLGVIEGGEGTDTQYF
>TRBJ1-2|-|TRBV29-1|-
TGCAGCGTTGAAAGACAGGACTATGGCTACACCTTC
CSVERQDYGYTF
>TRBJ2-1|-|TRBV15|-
TGTGCCACCAGCAGAGATGGCGGGGCATGGGTACGTGAGCAGTTCTTC
CATSRDGGAWVREQFF
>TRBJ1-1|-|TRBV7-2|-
TGTGCCAGCAGCTTCGGGGGGCGCGGTGAAGCTTTCTTT
CASSFGGRGEAFF
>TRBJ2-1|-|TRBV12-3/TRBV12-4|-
TGTGCCAGCAGTTTAAGTGGGGGGCCGATAAATGAGCAGTTCTTC
CASSLSGGPINEQFF
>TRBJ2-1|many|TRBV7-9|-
TGTGCCAGCAGCTTAGCGAGTAGTGGGGAGCAGTTCTTC
CASSLASSGEQFF
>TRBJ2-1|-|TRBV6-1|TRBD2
TGTGCCAGCCATCCCCGGACTAGCGGGGGGGTGGATAACAATGAGCAGTTCTTC
CASHPRTSGGVDNNEQFF
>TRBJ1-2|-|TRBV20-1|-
TGCAGTGCTAGTACAGGAGCGAGAAGTGGCTACACCTTC
CSASTGARSGYTF
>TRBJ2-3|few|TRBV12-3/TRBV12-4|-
TGTGCCAGCACCGTGGGCGCTACGCAGTATTTT
CASTVGATQYF
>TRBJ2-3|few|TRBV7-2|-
TGTGCCAGCAGCTTAATGACTGCAGATACGCAGTATTTT
CASSLMTADTQYF
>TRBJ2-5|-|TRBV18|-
TGTGCCAGCTCACCATCAGATAACCAAGAGACCCAGTACTTC
CASSPSDNQETQYF
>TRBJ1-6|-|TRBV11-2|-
TGTGCCAGCAGGCCCACCCCCGGGTTGGCCCTCCACTTT
CASRPTPGLALHF
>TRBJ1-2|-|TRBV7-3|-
TGTGCCAGCAGCTACGACGGGATCCCCGGTGGCTACACCTTC
CASSYDGIPGGYTF
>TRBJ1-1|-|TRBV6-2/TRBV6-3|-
TGTGCCAGCAGAAGAGCAGGGGTTACGGGGAGCACTGAAGCTTTCTTT
CASRRAGVTGSTEAFF
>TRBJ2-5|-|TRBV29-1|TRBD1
TGCAGCGCCCCAGGGGACAGCGGCCAAGAGACCCAGTACTTC
CSAPGDSGQETQYF
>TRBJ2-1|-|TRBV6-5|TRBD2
TGTGCCAGCTGTAGCGGGGGCCTCTCCTACAATGAGCAGTTCTTC
CASCSGGLSYNEQFF
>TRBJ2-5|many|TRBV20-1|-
TGCAGTGCTACCCTGACGGTACAAGAGACCCAGTACTTC
CSATLTVQETQYF
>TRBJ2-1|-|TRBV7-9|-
TGTGCCAGCAGCCATTTAGGACAAATTGAGCAGTTCTTC
CASSHLGQIEQFF
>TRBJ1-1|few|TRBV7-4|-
TGTGCCAGCAGCTTGGAGGGGTATCAGGGGACTGAAGCTTTCTTT
CASSLEGYQGTEAFF
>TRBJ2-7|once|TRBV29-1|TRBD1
TGCAGCGTCGAGGCTCGGACAGGGTTTCACGAGCAGTACTTC
CSVEARTGFHEQYF
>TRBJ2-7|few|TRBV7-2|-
TGTGCCAGCAGCCAAGCCGCTGGGGCTCCCTACGAGCAGTACTTC
CASSQAAGAPYEQYF
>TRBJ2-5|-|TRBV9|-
TGTGCCAGCAGCGTAGGCATTATGCGATCAGAGACCCAGTACTTC
CASSVGIMRSETQYF
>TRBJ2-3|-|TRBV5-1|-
TGCGCCAGCCCCACATACGGAGAAGGGGGTACGCAGTATTTT
CASPTYGEGGTQYF
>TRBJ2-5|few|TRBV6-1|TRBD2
TGTGCCAGCAGTGAAGGGGGGGGTTGGGGAGAGACCCAGTACTTC
CASSEGGGWGETQYF
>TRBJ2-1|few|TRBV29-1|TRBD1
TGCAGCGCCTCAACCGGGGCAGGGGGTGAAAATGAGCAGTTCTTC
CSASTGAGGENEQFF
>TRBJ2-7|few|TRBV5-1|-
TGCGCCAGCAGCTTAGGGGTCCCCGACGAGCAGTACTTC
CASSLGVPDEQYF
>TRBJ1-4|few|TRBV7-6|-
TGTGCCAGCAGCTACACCGGGACATCATTCGAAAAACTGTTTTTT
CASSYTGTSFEKLFF
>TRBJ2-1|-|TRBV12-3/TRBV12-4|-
TGTGCCAGCACGATAGGCTCCTACAATGAGCAGTTCTTC
CASTIGSYNEQFF
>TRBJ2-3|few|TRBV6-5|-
TGTGCCAGCAGTTACTCTTTCAGGCAAGATACGCAGTATTTT
CASSYSFRQDTQYF
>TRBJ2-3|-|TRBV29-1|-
TGCAGCGTTGTTTTTGGGGGCCCCGGGGATACGCAGTATTTT
CSVVFGGPGDTQYF
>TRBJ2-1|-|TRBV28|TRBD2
TGTGCCAGCAGTTTGGTAACTAGCGGGGGACGGTTCTTC
CASSLVTSGGRFF
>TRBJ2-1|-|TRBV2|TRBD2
TGTGCCAGCCTAGGCGGGAGGGGGTACAATGAGCAGTTCTTC
CASLGGRGYNEQFF
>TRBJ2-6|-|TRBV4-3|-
TGCGCCAGCAGCCAAGATCGAGACACCGAGCGTCCTGGGGCCAACGTCCTGAGTTTC
CASSQDRDTERPGANVLSF
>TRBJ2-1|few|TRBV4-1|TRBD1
TGCGCCAGCAGCCGAACGACAGGGGGCGCCCACAATGAGCAGTTCTTC
CASSRTTGGAHNEQFF
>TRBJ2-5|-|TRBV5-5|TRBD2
TGTGTCAGCAGCTGGGGACCGGGACTAGCGGGGCTCCAGTACTTC
CVSSWGPGLAGLQYF
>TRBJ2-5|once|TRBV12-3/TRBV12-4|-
TGTGCCAGCAGTTTAGCCCAGGTCGGGACCCAGTACTTC
CASSLAQVGTQYF
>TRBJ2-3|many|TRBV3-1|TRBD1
TGTGCCAGCAGCCAGGGACAGGGCGACACAGATACGCAGTATTTT
CASSQGQGDTDTQYF